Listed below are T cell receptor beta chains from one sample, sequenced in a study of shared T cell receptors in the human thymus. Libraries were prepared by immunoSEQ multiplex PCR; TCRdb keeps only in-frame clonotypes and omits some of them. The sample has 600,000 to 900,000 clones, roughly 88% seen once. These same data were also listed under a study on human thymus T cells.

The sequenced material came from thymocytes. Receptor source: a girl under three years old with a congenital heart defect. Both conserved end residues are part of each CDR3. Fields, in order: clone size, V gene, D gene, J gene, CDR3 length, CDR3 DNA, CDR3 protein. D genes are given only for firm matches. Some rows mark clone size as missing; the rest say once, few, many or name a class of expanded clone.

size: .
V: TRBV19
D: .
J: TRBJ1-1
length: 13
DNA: TGTGCCAGTAGTGAGACGGGGAACACTGAAGCTTTCTTT
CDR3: CASSETGNTEAFF

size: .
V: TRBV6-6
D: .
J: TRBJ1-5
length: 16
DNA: TGTGCCAGCAGCCCCGCGTGGGGGGATAGCAATCAGCCCCAGCATTTT
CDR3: CASSPAWGDSNQPQHF

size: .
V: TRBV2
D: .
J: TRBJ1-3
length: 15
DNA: TGTGCCAGCATCGGGGTTTGGGCGTCTGGAAACACCATATATTTT
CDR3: CASIGVWASGNTIYF

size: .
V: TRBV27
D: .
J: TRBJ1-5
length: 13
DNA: TGTGCCAGCAGTTTATCTCGCGGGGAGCCCCAGCATTTT
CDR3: CASSLSRGEPQHF

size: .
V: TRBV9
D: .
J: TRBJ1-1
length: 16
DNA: TGTGCCAGCAGCGTAGTAAAGGGAAAGGGGGTCACTGAAGCTTTCTTT
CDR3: CASSVVKGKGVTEAFF

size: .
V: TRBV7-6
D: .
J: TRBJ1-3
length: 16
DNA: TGTGCCAGCAGCCCCTCTTTTCAGGCCTCTGGAAACACCATATATTTT
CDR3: CASSPSFQASGNTIYF

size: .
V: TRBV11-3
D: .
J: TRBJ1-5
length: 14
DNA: TGTGCCAGCAGCTTAGATAGGGAGGTAGGGCCCCAGCATTTT
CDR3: CASSLDREVGPQHF

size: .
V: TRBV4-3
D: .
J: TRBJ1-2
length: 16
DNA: TGCGCCAGCAGCCAAGATAGGGGGTTCCAAGGCTATGGCTACACCTTC
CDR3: CASSQDRGFQGYGYTF

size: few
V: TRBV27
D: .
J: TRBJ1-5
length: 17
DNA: TGTGCCAGCAGTCCGCTTCGTGCAGGGATTAGCAATCAGCCCCAGCATTTT
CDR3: CASSPLRAGISNQPQHF

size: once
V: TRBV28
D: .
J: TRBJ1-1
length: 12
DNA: TGTGCCAGTACAGGGTTAAGCACTGAAGCTTTCTTT
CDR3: CASTGLSTEAFF

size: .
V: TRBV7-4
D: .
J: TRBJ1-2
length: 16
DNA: TGTGCCAGCAGCTCTCTCGAGGGTGGGACCCAGGGGGGCTACACCTTC
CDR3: CASSSLEGGTQGGYTF

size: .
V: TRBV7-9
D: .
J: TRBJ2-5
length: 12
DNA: TGTGCCAGCAGCTCAGGGTTAGCTTGGGAGTACTTC
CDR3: CASSSGLAWEYF

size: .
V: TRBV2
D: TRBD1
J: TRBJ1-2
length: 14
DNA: TGTGCCAGCAGTGATCACAGGGGTCAATATGGCTACACCTTC
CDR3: CASSDHRGQYGYTF

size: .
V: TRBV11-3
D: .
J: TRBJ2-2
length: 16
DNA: TGTGCCAGCAGCTTAGTAACGGGGGGCAAATCCGGGGAGCTGTTTTTT
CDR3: CASSLVTGGKSGELFF

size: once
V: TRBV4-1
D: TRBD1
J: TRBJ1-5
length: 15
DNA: TGCGCCAGCAGCCGGGACAGAGACCTGGGTCAGCCCCAGCATTTT
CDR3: CASSRDRDLGQPQHF

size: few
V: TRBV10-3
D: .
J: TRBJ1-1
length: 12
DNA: TGTGCCACCGAAGACAGTAACACTGAAGCTTTCTTT
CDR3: CATEDSNTEAFF

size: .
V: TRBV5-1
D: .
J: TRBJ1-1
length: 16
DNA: TGCGCCAGCAGCTTGGCCCGGCGGGGGGGAAACACTGAAGCTTTCTTT
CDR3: CASSLARRGGNTEAFF

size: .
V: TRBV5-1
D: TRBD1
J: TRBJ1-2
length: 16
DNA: TGCGCCAGCACCGGCCTTGGGACAGGGTTAGTTGAGGGCTACACCTTC
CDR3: CASTGLGTGLVEGYTF

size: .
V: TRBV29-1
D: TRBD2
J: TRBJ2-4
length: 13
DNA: TGCAGCGTACTTAGCGGGGGGACAAACATTCAGTACTTC
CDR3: CSVLSGGTNIQYF

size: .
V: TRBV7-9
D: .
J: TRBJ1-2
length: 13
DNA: TGTGCCAGCAGCTCGGGAGCTCGCTATGGCTACACCTTC
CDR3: CASSSGARYGYTF

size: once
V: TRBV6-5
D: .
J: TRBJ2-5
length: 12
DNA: TGTGCCAGCAGTTACTCTGGAGGGGAGCAGTACTTC
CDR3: CASSYSGGEQYF

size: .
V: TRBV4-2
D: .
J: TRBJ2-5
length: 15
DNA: TGTGCCAGCAGCCAAGATGAGGGTAGCTGGGAGACCCAGTACTTC
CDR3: CASSQDEGSWETQYF

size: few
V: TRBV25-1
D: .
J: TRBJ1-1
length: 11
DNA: TGTGCCAGCAGGGACGGACAGAAAGCTTTCTTT
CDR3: CASRDGQKAFF

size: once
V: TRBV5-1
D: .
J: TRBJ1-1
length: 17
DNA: TGCGCCAGCAGCTTGAAGGCGGGCCCCCGGGAGGACACTGAAGCTTTCTTT
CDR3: CASSLKAGPREDTEAFF